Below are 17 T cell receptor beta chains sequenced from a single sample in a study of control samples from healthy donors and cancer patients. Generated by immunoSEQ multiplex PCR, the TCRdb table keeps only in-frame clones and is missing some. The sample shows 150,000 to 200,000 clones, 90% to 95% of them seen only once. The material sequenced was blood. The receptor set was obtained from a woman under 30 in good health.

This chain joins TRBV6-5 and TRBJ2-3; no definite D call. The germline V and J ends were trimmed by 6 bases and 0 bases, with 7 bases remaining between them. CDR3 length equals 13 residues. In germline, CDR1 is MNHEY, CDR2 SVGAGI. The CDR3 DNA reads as TGTGCCAGCAGGCTAAGAAGCACAGATACGCAGTATTTT. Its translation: CASRLRSTDTQYF.

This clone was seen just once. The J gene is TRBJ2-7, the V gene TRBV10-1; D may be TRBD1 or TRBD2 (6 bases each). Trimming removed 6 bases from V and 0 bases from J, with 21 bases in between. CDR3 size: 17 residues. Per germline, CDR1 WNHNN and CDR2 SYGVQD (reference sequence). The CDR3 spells CASREGTKVWTSYEQYF. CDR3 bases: TGCGCCAGCAGGGAGGGGACAAAAGTATGGACCTCCTACGAGCAGTACTTC.

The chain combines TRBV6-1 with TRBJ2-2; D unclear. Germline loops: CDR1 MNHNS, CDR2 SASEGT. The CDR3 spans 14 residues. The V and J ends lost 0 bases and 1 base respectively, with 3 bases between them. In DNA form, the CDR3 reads TGTGCCAGCAGTGAAGCGATGAACACCGGGGAGCTGTTTTTT. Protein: CASSEAMNTGELFF.

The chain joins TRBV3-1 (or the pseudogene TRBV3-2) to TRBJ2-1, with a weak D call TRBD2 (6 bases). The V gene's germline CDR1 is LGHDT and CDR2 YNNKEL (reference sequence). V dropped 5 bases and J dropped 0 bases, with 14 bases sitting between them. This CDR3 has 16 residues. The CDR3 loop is CASSSQGGISYNEQFF. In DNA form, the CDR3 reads TGTGCCAGCAGCTCTCAAGGAGGGATCTCCTACAATGAGCAGTTCTTC.

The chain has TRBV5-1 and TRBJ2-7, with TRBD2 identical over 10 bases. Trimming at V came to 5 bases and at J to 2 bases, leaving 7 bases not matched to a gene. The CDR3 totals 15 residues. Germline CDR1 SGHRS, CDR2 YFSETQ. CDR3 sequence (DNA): TGCGCCAGCAGGGTTAGCGGGGGGACTACCTACGAGCAGTACTTC. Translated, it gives CASRVSGGTTYEQYF.

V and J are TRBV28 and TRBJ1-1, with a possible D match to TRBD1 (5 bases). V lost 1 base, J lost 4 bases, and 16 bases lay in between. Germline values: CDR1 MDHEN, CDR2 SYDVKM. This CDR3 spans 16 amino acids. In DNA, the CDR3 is TGTGCCAGCAGTTTATCCGCCGGGGGAGGGAGCACTGAAGCTTTCTTT. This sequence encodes CASSLSAGGGSTEAFF.

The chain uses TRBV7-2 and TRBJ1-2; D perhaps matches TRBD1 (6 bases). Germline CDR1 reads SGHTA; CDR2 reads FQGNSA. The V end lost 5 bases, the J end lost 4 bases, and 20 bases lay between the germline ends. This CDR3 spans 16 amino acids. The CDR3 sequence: CASSPQSGAGSYGYTF. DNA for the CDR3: TGTGCCAGCAGCCCGCAGTCGGGGGCTGGTAGCTATGGCTACACCTTC. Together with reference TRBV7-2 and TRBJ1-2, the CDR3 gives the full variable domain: GAGVSQSPSNKVTEKGKDVELRCDPISGHTALYWYRQSLGQGLEFLIYFQGNSAPDKSGLPSDRFSAERTGGSVSTLTIQRTQQEDSAVYLCASSPQSGAGSYGYTFGSGTRLTVV.

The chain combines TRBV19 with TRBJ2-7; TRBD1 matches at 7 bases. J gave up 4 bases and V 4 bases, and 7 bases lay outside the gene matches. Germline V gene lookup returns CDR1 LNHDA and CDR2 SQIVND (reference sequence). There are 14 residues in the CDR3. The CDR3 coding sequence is TGTGCCAGTAGTAGTCTGACAGGGAGATACGAGCAGTACTTC. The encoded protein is CASSSLTGRYEQYF.

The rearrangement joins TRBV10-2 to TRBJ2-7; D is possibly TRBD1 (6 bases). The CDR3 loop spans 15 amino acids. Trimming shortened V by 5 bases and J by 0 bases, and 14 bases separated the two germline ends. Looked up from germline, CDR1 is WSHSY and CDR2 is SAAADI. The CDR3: CASSPPGDLSYEQYF. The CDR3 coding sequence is TGCGCCAGCAGTCCCCCAGGGGACCTCTCCTACGAGCAGTACTTC.

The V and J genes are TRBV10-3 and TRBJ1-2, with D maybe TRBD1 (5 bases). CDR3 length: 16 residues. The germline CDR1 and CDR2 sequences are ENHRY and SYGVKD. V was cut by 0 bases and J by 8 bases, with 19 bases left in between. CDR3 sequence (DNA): TGTGCCATCAGTGAGTCGGTGGGACGCCCGATTGAAGGCTACACCTTC. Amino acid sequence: CAISESVGRPIEGYTF.

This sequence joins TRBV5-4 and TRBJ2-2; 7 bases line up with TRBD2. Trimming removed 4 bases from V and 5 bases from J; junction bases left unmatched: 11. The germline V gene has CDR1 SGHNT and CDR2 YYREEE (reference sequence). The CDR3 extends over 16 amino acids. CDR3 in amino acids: CASSPGGPFGTGELFF. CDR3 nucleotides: TGTGCCAGCAGCCCGGGGGGTCCCTTTGGGACCGGGGAGCTGTTTTTT.

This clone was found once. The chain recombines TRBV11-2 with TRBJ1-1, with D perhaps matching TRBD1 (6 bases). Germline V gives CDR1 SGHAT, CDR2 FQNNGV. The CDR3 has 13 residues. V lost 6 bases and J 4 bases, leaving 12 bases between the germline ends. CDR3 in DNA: TGTGCCAGCAGGGGGACACGGAGCACTGAAGCTTTCTTT. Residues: CASRGTRSTEAFF.

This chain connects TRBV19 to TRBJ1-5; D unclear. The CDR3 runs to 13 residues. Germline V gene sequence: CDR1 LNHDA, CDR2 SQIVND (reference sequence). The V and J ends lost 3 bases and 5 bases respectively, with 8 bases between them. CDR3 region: CASSMTLHQPQHF. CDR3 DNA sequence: TGTGCCAGTAGTATGACACTACATCAGCCCCAGCATTTT.

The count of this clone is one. The CDR3 loop reads CASSPLLRGSEAFF. CDR3 in DNA: TGTGCCAGCAGCCCCCTCCTCAGGGGGTCTGAAGCTTTCTTT. This rearrangement joins TRBV7-2 to TRBJ1-1, with TRBD1 identical over 7 bases. The ends lost 5 bases at V and 6 bases at J; junction bases unmatched: 9. The CDR3 spans 14 residues. CDR1 SGHTA and CDR2 FQGNSA come from the germline V gene.

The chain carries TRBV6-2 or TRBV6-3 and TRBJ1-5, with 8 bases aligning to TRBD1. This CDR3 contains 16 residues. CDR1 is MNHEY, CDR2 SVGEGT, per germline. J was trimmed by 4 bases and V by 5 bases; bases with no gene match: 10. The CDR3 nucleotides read TGTGCCAGCAGTGGAGGAGTGGGACAGGTAAATCAGCCCCAGCATTTT. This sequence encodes CASSGGVGQVNQPQHF.

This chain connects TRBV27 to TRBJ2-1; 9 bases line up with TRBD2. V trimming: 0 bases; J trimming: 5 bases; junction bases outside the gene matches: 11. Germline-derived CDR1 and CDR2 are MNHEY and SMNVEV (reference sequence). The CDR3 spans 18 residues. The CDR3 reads CASSLSGYPGLANNEQFF. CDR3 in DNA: TGTGCCAGCAGTTTATCAGGCTATCCGGGACTAGCCAACAATGAGCAGTTCTTC.

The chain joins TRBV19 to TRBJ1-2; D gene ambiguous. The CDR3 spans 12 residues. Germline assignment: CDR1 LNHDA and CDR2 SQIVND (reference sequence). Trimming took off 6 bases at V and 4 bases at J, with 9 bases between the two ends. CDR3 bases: TGTGCCAGTAGCGACCGAGTCTATGGCTACACCTTC. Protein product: CASSDRVYGYTF.